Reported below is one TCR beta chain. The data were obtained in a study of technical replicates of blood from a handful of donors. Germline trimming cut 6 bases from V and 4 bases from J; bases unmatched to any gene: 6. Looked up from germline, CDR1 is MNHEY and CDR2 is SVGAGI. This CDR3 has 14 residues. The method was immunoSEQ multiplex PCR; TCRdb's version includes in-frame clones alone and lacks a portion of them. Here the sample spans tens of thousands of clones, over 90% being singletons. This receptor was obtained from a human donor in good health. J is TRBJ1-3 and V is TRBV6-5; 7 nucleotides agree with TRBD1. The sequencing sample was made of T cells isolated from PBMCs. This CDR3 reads CASSDRVKGNTIYF. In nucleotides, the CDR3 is TGTGCCAGCAGCGACAGGGTTAAAGGAAACACCATATATTTT.